This record concerns one T cell receptor (beta chain) sequence. Its target is not known. The sample has other DNA sequences that encode this CDR3 too. This sample is drawn from a study of shared clonotypes between healthy human individuals. Study outcomes and limitations: A reduction in generation probabilities was seen for non-shared clonotypes relative to those shared by all four donors. Shared across a handful of donors were around 5% of the naive CD4 clonotypes.

V shed 3 bases, J shed 2 bases, and the junction held 1 base outside the gene matches. From germline, CDR1 is SGDLS and CDR2 YYNGEE. This CDR3 has 14 amino acids. CD45RO-negative CD8 cells positively selected for CCR7 made up the naive population, which excluded terminally differentiated effector memory CD45RA+ cells. Researchers ran the assay at a deep level. Here immunoSEQ multiplex PCR was the method, and the copy in TCRdb shows in-frame clones only, minus some. The top ten hold around 1.2% of the sample, which has some 2 million clones, just under 95% seen once. V and J are TRBV9 and TRBJ2-3, with 9 nucleotides matching TRBD2. Sequenced input: naive CD8+ T cells sorted from blood. This clonotype originated in a man between 18 and 29 years old in good health. As DNA, the CDR3 is TGTGCCAGCAGCGAGCGGGGGGCCACAGATACGCAGTATTTT. As protein: CASSERGATDTQYF.